This T cell receptor beta chain was captured by sequencing in a study of spatial heterogeneity in lung cancer. General study points: Ubiquitous, expanded tumor-derived TCRs were more frequently observed in blood at resection than at follow-up.

This clonotype was detected many times. The antigen is unknown. Regarding time point: blood at routine non-recurrence follow-up after resection. Unsorted whole RNA of tumor, nontumor lung or frozen PBMC was sequenced. CDR1 and CDR2 (germline): MNHEY, SVGEGT. With V trimmed by 6 bases and J by 1 base, 4 bases remained unmatched. The CDR3 length is 14 residues. TCRdb processed the 5' RACE reads anew with MiXCR; each CDR3 protein has one entry. The sample has more than 95,000 distinct CDR3 sequences; 10% to 15% are singletons. The material sequenced was PBMCs, taken at follow-up. The chain joins TRBV6-2 or TRBV6-3 to TRBJ2-3, with 7 nucleotides matching TRBD1. The receptor's source is a male donor with early-stage non-small cell lung cancer. This chain's CDR3 is CASSYGQGTDTQYF. In nucleotides, the CDR3 is TGTGCCAGCAGCTATGGACAGGGCACAGATACGCAGTATTTT.